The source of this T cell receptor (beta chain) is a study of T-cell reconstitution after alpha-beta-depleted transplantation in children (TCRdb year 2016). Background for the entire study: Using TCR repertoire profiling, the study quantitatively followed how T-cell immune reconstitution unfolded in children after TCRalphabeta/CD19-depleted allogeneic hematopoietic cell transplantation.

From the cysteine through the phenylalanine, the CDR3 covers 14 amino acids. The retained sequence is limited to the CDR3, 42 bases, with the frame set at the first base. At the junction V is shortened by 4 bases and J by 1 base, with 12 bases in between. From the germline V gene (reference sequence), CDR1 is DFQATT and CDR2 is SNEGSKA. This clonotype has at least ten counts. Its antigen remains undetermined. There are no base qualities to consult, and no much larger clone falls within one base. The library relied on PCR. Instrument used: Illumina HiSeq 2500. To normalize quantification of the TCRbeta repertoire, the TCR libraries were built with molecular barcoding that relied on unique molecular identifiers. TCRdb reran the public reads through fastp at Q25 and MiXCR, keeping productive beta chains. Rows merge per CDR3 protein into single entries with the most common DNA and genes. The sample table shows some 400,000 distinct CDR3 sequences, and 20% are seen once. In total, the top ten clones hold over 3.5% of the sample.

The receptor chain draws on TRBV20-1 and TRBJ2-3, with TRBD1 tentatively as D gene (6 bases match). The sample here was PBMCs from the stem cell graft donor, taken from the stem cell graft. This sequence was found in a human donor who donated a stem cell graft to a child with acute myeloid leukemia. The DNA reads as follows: TGCAGTGCTACAGGGGATGATGGCACAGATACGCAGTATTTT. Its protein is CSATGDDGTDTQYF.